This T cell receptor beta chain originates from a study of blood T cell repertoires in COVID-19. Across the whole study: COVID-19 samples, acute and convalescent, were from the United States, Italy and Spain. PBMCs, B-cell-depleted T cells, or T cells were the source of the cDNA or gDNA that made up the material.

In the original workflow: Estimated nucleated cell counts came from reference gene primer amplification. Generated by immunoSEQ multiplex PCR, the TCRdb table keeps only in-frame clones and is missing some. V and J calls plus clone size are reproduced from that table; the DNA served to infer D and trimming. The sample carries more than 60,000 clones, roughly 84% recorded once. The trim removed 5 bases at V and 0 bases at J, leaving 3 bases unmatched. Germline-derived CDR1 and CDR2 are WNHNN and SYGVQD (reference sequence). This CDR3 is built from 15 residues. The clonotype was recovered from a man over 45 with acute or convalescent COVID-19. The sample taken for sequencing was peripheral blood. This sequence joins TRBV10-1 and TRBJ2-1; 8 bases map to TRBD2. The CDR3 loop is CASSRGGSSYNEQFF. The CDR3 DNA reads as TGCGCCAGCAGTCGGGGGGGGAGCTCCTACAATGAGCAGTTCTTC.